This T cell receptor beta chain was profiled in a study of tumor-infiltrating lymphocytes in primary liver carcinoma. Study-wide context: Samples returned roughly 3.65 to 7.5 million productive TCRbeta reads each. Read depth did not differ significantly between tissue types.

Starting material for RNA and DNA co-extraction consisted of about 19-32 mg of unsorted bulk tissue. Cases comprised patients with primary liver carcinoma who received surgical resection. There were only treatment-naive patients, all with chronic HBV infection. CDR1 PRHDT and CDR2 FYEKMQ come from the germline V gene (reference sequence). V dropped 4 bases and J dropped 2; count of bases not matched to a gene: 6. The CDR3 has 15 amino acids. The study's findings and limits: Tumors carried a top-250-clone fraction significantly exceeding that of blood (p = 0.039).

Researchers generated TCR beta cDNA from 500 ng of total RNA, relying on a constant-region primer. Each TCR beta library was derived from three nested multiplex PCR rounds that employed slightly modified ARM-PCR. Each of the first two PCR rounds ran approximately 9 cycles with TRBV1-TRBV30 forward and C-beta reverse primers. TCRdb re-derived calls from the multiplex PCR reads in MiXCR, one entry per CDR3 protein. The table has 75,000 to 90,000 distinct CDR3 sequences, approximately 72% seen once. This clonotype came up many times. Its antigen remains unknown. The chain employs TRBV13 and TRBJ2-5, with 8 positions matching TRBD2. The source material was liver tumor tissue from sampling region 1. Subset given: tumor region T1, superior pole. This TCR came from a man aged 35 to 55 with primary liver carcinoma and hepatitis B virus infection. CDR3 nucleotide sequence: TGTGCCAGCAGCTCGGGACTAGGGAGACAAGAGACCCAGTACTTC. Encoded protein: CASSSGLGRQETQYF.